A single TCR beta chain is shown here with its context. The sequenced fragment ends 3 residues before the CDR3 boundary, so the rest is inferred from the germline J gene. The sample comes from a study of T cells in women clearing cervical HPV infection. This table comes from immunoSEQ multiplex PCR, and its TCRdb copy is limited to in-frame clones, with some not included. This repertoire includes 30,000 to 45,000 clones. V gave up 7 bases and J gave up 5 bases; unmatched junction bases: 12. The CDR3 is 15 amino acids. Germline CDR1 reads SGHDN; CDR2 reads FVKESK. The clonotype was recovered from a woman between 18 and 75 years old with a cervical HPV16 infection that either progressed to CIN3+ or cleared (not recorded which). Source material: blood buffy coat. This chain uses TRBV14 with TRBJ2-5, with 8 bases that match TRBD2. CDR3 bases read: TGTGCCAGCACAAAAACCGGGACTAGGAGGGAGACC. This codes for CASTKTGTRRET. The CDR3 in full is CASTKTGTRRETQYF.